This record concerns one T cell receptor beta chain sequence. This sample is drawn from a study of cytomegalovirus exposure and HLA in healthy donors. The table came from immunoSEQ multiplex PCR; TCRdb's copy has only in-frame clones and leaves some out. The sample shows some 80,000 clones, 90% to 96% of them seen only once. V was clipped by 2 bases and J by 1 base, with 9 bases between them. The CDR3 loop spans 14 amino acids. Germline CDR1 LNHDA, CDR2 SQIVND (reference sequence). The sequenced material came from PBMCs. This TCR was sampled from a young man in good health and CMV-seropositive. The J gene is TRBJ2-7, the V gene TRBV19, with unresolved D. The CDR3 protein is CASSITAPSYEQYF. CDR3 in DNA: TGTGCCAGTAGTATAACAGCACCGTCCTACGAGCAGTACTTC. The full variable domain, with the rest looked up from reference TRBV19 and TRBJ2-7, is DGGITQSPKYLFRKEGQNVTLSCEQNLNHDAMYWYRQDPGQGLRLIYYSQIVNDFQKGDIAEGYSVSREKKESFPLTVTSAQKNPTAFYLCASSITAPSYEQYFGPGTRLTVT.